This TCR beta chain was recorded in a study of CD8+CD57+ T cells in acquired aplastic anemia. Trimming removed 6 bases from V and 3 bases from J, with 18 bases in between. Germline CDR1 and CDR2: SGDLS and YYNGEE. The CDR3 loop spans 16 amino acids. The use of genomic DNA as template underpinned the TCR beta VDJ and CDR3 profiling. MiXCR was run by TCRdb on the reads, yielding one entry per CDR3 protein. Among 190,000 or so distinct CDR3 sequences, around 60% were seen once, and the ten largest hold around 28%. The gene calls are TRBV9 and TRBJ2-2, with D possibly matching TRBD2 (7 bases). The source material was sorted CD4+, CD8+, or CD8+CD57+ T cells (not recorded which) from PBMCs. This receptor was taken from a human donor in good health. For the CDR3, the DNA is TGTGCCAGCACCTGGGGGCAGGGGAGGGACACCGGGGAGCTGTTTTTT. This encodes CASTWGQGRDTGELFF.